This entry features one T cell receptor beta chain sequence. This clone's antigen is unknown. Base qualities were left out, and no much larger clone turns up one base away. The entry originates in a study of blood T cell repertoires in COVID-19 (dated by TCRdb to 2020 to 2022). Study-level background: The collaborator samples originated in the United States, Italy and Spain and spanned the acute and convalescent phases of COVID-19. The prospective study material was composed of cDNA or gDNA derived from T cells, B-cell-depleted T cells, or PBMCs. The dataset comprised deeply sampled blood TCRbeta repertoires from subjects exposed to, actively infected with, or recovered from COVID-19. A freely available public database, intended as a resource for researchers studying the immune response to SARS-CoV-2, is where the repertoires were released. Samples came from the ongoing ImmuneRACE study (first 160 participants) plus 1,254 subjects from 6 global collaborators. The sample metadata nearly always contained a de-identified subject ID, COVID-19 status, age in years and sex. Where available, HLA class I and class II types were obtained from metadata supplied by the sample provider rather than from assay-based typing.

TCRbeta CDR3 regions were amplified from genomic DNA using the immunoSEQ Assay, a bias-controlled multiplex PCR. As for how the authors treated the data: Nucleated cell counts per sample were estimated from amplification of reference gene primers within the assay. Sequence reads were collapsed and filtered to measure the absolute abundance of every unique TCRbeta CDR3 rearrangement. For each sample, productive Simpson clonality was calculated by taking the square root of Simpson's diversity index across productive rearrangements. This is the immuneACCESS table as TCRdb keeps it, with only in-frame sequences that have V and J called. A part of the clones is gone; compared with another copy, unresolved V genes explain less than half, and the rest is unexplained. That table is the source of V, J and clone size, and D and trimming were worked out from the DNA. The sample yields tens of thousands of clones; 80% were counted once. The leading ten clones occupy about an eighth of the sample.

Collaborating institutions collected whole blood in K2EDTA tubes following their own protocols. For TCRbeta analysis, collaborators shipped samples in one of three forms: frozen whole blood, isolated PBMCs, or DNA extracted from either of those sample types. The full study reports these points: How much clinical and demographic metadata was included differed by source and by participant, and the metadata was provided uncurated.

The CDR3 runs 17 amino acids, cysteine and phenylalanine included. Here the CDR3 DNA is all that survives: 51 bases in frame from base 1. V has 6 bases trimmed and J has 3 bases trimmed; junction bases matching no gene number 13. CDR1 and CDR2, looked up from the germline V gene (reference sequence), are LNHDA and SQIVND. The sequence came from a woman between 70 and 85 years old with acute or convalescent COVID-19. Sequencing input: peripheral blood. Recombination connected TRBV19 to TRBJ2-1, and TRBD1 matches 8 of the central bases. The CDR3 loop reads CASRTSGGGQLYNEQFF. In nucleotide form, the sequence is TGTGCCAGTAGAACATCAGGGGGCGGTCAGCTCTACAATGAGCAGTTCTTC.